The T cell receptor (beta chain) under discussion was sequenced for a study of blood T cell repertoires in COVID-19. Per the study methods: Amplified reference gene primers provided the basis for estimating nucleated cell counts. Only in-frame clones appear in the TCRdb table, and some are missing; sequencing was by immunoSEQ multiplex PCR. V, J and clone size derive from that table, while D and trimming were established from the DNA sequence. The table has around 290,000 clones, about 89% seen once. The J segment lost 5 bases and the V segment lost 8 bases, leaving 5 bases of the junction unmatched. CDR1 and CDR2 from the germline V gene are GTSNPN and SVGIG (reference sequence). This CDR3 is built from 11 residues.

Sequenced input: peripheral blood. The rearrangement uses TRBV30 and TRBJ1-1; 7 nucleotides match TRBD1. This receptor was identified in a woman in her forties or fifties who had recovered from COVID-19. The CDR3 reads CAAGTDTEAFF. The CDR3 bases are TGTGCCGCCGGGACAGATACTGAAGCTTTCTTT.